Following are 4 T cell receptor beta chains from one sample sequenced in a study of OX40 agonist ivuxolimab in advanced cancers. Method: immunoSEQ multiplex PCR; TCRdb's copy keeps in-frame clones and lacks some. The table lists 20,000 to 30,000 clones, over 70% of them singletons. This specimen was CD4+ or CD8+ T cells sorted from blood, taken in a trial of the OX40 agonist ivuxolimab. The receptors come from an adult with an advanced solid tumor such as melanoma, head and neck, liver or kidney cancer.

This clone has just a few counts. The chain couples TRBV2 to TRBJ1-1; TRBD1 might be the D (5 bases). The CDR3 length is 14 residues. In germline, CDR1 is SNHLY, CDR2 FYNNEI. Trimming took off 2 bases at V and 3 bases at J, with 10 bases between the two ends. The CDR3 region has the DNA TGTGCCAGCAGTGAAACAGCAGGGTACACTGAAGCTTTCTTT. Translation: CASSETAGYTEAFF.

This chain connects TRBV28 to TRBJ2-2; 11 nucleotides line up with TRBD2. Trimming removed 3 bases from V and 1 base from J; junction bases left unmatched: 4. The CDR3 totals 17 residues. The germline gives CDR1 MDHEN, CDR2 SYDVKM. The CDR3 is CASSFLGLAGNTGELFF. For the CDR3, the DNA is TGTGCCAGCAGTTTCCTTGGACTAGCGGGGAACACCGGGGAGCTGTTTTTT.

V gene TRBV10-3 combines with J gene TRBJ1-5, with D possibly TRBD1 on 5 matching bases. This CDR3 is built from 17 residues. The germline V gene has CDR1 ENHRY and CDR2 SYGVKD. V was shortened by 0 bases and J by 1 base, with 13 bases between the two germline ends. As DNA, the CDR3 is TGTGCCATCAGTGAGTCGATGTCTTCAGGGAGCAATCAGCCCCAGCATTTT. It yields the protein CAISESMSSGSNQPQHF.

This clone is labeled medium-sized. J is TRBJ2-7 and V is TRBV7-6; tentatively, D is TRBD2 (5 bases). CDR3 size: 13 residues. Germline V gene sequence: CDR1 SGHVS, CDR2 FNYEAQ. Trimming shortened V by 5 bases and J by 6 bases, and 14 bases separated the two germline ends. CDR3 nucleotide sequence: TGTGCCAGCAGCCGGACGGTCGGGGTCGAGCAGTACTTC. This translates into CASSRTVGVEQYF.